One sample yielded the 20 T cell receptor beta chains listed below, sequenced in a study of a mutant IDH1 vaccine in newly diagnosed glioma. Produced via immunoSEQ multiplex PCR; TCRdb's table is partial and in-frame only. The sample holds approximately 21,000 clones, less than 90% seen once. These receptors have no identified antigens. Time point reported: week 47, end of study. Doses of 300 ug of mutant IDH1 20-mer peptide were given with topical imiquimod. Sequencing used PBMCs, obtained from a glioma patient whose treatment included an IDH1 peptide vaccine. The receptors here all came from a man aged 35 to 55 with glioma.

CDR3 in DNA: TGTGCCAGCAGCTTACGTCTAGCGGACACAGATACGCAGTATTTT. It codes for CASSLRLADTDTQYF. V and J are TRBV11-3 and TRBJ2-3; 7 positions agree with TRBD2. The germline CDR1 and CDR2 sequences are SGHNT and YENEEA. J gave up 2 bases and V 2 bases, and 4 bases lay outside the gene matches. This CDR3 region has 15 residues.

CDR3 region: CASRRGRDVTYEQYF. The CDR3 nucleotides are TGTGCCAGCAGGCGAGGCAGAGATGTTACCTACGAGCAGTACTTC. The chain has TRBV28 and TRBJ2-7; D unclear. The CDR3 runs 15 residues. Germline CDR1 MDHEN, CDR2 SYDVKM. V was shortened by 6 bases and J by 2 bases, with 17 bases between the two germline ends.

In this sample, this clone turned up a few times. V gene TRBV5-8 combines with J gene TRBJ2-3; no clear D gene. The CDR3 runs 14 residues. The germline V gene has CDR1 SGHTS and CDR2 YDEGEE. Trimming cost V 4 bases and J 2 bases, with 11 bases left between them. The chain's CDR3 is CASSLRPYTDTQYF. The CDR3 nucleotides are TGTGCCAGCAGCCTTAGGCCCTACACAGATACGCAGTATTTT.

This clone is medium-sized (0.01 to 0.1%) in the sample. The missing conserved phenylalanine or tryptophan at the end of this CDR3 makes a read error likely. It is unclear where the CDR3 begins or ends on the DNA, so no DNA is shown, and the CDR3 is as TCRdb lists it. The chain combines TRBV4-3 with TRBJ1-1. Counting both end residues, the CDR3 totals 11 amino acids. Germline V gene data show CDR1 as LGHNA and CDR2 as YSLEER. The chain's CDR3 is CASSQGAVYIL.

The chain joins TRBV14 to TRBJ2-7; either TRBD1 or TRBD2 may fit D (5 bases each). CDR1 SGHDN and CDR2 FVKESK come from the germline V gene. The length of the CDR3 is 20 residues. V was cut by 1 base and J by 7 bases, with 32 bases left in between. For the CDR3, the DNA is TGTGCCAGCAGCCAAGGGCTGAACCAGGGAGTGGGGGTGATTTCTGGGGAGCAGTACTTC. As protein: CASSQGLNQGVGVISGEQYF.

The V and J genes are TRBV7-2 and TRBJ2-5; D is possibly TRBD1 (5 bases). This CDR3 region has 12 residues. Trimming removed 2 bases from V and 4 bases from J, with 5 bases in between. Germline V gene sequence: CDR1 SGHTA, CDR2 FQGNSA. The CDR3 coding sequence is TGTGCCAGCAGCTTAAGGGGAGAGACCCAGTACTTC. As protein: CASSLRGETQYF.

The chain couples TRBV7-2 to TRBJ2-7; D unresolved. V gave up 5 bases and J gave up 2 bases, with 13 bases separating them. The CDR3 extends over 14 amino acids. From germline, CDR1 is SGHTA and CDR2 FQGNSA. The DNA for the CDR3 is TGTGCCAGCAGCCAGGTCCTAGGCGCCTACGAGCAGTACTTC. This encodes CASSQVLGAYEQYF.

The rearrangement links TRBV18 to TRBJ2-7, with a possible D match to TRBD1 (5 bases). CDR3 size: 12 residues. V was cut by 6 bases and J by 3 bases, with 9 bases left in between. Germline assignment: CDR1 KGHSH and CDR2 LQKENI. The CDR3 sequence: CASSIQDYEQYF. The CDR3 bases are TGTGCCAGCTCTATACAGGACTACGAGCAGTACTTC.

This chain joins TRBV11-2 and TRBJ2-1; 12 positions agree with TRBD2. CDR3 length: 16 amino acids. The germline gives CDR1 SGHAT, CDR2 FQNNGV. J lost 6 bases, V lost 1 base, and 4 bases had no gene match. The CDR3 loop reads CASSLVGTSGFNEQFF. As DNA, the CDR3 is TGTGCCAGCAGCTTAGTCGGGACTAGCGGGTTCAATGAGCAGTTCTTC. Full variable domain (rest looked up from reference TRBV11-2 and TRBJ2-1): EAGVAQSPRYKIIEKRQSVAFWCNPISGHATLYWYQQILGQGPKLLIQFQNNGVVDDSQLPKDRFSAERLKGVDSTLKIQPAKLEDSAVYLCASSLVGTSGFNEQFFGPGTRLTVL.

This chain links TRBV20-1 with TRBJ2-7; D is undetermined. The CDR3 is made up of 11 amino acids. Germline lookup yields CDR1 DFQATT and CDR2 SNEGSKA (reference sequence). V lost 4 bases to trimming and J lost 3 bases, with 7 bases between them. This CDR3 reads CSAIPNYEQYF. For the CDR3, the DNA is TGCAGTGCTATCCCCAACTACGAGCAGTACTTC.

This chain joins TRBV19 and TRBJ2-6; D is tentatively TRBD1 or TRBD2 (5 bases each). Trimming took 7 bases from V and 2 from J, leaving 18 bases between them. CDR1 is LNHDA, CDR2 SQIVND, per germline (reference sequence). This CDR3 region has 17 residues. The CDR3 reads CASKRSGPPTGANVLTF. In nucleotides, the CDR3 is TGTGCCAGTAAACGCTCGGGGCCTCCTACTGGGGCCAACGTCCTGACTTTC.

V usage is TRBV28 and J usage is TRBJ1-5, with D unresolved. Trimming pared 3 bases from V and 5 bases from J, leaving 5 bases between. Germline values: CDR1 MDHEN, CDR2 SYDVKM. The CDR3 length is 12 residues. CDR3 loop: CASSFVHQPQHF. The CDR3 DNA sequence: TGTGCCAGCAGTTTCGTGCATCAGCCCCAGCATTTT. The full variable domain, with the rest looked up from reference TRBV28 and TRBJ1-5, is DVKVTQSSRYLVKRTGEKVFLECVQDMDHENMFWYRQDPGLGLRLIYFSYDVKMKEKGDIPEGYSVSREKKERFSLILESASTNQTSMYLCASSFVHQPQHFGDGTRLSIL.

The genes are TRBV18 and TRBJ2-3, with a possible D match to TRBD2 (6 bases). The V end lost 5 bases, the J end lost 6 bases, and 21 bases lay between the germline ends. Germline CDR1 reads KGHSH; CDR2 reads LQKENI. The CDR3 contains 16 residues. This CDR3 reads CASSKHPGVDGDTQYF. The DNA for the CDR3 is TGTGCCAGCTCAAAACACCCGGGAGTCGATGGGGATACGCAGTATTTT.

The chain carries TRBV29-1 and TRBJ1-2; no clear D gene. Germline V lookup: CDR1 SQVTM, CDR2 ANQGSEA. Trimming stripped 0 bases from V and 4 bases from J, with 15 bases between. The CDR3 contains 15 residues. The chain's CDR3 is CSVEEGQSVFYGYTF. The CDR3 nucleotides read TGCAGCGTTGAAGAGGGCCAGTCAGTCTTCTATGGCTACACCTTC.

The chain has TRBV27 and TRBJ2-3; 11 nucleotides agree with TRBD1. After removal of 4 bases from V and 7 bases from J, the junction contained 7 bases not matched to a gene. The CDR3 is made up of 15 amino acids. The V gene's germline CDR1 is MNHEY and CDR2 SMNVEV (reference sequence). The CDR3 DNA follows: TGTGCCAGCAGTTACGGAGGGACAGGGGGGAATACGCAGTATTTT. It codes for CASSYGGTGGNTQYF.

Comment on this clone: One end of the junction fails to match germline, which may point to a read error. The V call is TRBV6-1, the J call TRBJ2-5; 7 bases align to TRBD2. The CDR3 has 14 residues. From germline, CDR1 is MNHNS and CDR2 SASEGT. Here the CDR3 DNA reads TGTGCCAGCAGTAAAGCGGGAAGAGGAAAGACCCAGTACTTC. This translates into CASSKAGRGKTQYF.

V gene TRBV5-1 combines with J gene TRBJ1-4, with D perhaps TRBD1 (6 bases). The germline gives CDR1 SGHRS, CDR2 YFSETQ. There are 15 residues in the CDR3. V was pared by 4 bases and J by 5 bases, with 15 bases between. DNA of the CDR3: TGCGCCAGCAGCCAGAACCTCGGACAGAATGAAAAACTGTTTTTT. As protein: CASSQNLGQNEKLFF.

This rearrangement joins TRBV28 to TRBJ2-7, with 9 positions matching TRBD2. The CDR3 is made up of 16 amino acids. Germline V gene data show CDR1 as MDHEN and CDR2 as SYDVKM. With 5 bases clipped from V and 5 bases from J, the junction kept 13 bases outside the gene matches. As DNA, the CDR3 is TGTGCCAGCAGTCCAGGACTAGCGAGTCTACACAACGAGCAGTACTTC. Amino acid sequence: CASSPGLASLHNEQYF.

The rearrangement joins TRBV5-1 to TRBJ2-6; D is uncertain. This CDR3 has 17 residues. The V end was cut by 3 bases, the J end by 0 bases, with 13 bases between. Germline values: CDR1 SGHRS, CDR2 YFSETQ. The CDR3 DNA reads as TGCGCCAGCAGCTCGGGCGGATTCAGCTCTGGGGCCAACGTCCTGACTTTC. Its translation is CASSSGGFSSGANVLTF.

The CDR3 is CASSRLRVLREKLFF. CDR3 nucleotides: TGTGCCAGCAGCCGACTCCGGGTCCTCCGGGAAAAACTGTTTTTT. V is TRBV7-8 and J is TRBJ1-4; D not resolved. Germline V gene sequence: CDR1 SGHVS, CDR2 FQNEAQ. V was trimmed by 5 bases and J by 8 bases, leaving 18 bases between them. The CDR3 is 15 residues long.